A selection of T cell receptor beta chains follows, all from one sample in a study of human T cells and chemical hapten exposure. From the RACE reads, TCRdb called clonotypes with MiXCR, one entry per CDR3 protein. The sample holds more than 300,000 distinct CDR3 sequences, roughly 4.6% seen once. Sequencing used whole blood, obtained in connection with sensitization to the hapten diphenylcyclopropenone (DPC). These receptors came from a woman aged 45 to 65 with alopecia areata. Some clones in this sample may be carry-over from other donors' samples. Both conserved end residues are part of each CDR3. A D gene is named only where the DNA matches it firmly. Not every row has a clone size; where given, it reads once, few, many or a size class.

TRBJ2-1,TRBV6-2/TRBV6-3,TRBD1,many,TGTGCCAGCAGTTCATTACTCGACAGGGGGTGGCCGGGTGAGCAGTTCTTC,CASSSLLDRGWPGEQFF
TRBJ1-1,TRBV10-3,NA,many,TGTGCCACAGCCCACGGGAAGGCCATGGGGACTGAAGCTTTCTTT,CATAHGKAMGTEAFF
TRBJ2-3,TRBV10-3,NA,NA,TGTGCCATCACGGGGGGCCAGGGAGATACGCAGTATTTT,CAITGGQGDTQYF
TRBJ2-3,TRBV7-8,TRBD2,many,TGTGCCAGCAGCCCCACCCTAGCGGGCCCCACAGATACGCAGTATTTT,CASSPTLAGPTDTQYF
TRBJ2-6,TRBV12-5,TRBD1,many,TGTGCTAGTGGTTTGGTCGGGACAGCCAGCTCTGGGGCCAACGTCCTGACTTTC,CASGLVGTASSGANVLTF
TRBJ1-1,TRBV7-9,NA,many,TGTGCCAGCAGCTTCGACCCATCAGGTCGTTCTTGGAACACTGAAGCTTTCTTT,CASSFDPSGRSWNTEAFF
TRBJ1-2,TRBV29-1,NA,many,TGCAGCGTAATTTTACCAGGGGTGGGTGGCTACACCTTC,CSVILPGVGGYTF
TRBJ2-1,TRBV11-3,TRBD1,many,TGTGCCAGCAGCTTCGGCCCGGACAGGGGAGGAAATGAGCAGTTCTTC,CASSFGPDRGGNEQFF
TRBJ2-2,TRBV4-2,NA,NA,TGTGCCAGCAGCCCAGCGGGTGCCGGGGAGCTGTTTTTT,CASSPAGAGELFF
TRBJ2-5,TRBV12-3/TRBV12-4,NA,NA,TGTGCCAGCACACAAGAGACCCAGTACTTC,CASTQETQYF
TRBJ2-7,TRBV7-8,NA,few,TGTGCCAGCAGCTTAGAACCGGGGTACGAGCAGTACTTC,CASSLEPGYEQYF
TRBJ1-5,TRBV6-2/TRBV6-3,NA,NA,TGTGCCAGCAGTACGCCCTTACGGGACACCCCACGAGGGCAGCCCCAGCATTTT,CASSTPLRDTPRGQPQHF
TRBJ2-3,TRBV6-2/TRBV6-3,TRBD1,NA,TGTGCCAGCAGGCAGGACAGGGGCCCTCGGGATACGCAGTATTTT,CASRQDRGPRDTQYF
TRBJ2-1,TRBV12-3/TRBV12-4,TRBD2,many,TGTGCCAGCAGTCCGAGGGGAGGGGCCAACTCCTACAATGAGCAGTTCTTC,CASSPRGGANSYNEQFF
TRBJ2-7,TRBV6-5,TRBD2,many,TGTGCCAGCAGTTACATAGCGGGGGGTTACGAGCAGTACTTC,CASSYIAGGYEQYF
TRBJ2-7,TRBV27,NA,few,TGTGCCAGCAGTTTATCAGCTGATTACGAGCAGTACTTC,CASSLSADYEQYF
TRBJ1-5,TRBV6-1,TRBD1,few,TGTGCCAGCAGTGGGACAGGGAATATCCAGCCCCAGCATTTT,CASSGTGNIQPQHF
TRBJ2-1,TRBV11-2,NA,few,TGTGCCAGCAGCTTCGGGACTGACTCCTACAATGAGCAGTTCTTC,CASSFGTDSYNEQFF
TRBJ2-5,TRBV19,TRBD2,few,TGTGCCAGTAGCCTGACTAGCGGGGGGGCACGAGAGACCCAGTACTTC,CASSLTSGGARETQYF
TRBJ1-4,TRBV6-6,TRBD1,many,TGTGCCAGCAGTACGAGACAGGGGGAAGTTAATGAAAAACTGTTTTTT,CASSTRQGEVNEKLFF
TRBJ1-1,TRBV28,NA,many,TGTGCCAGCACTAAGATTACCGGGGCCCAGAGGAACACTGAAGCTTTCTTT,CASTKITGAQRNTEAFF
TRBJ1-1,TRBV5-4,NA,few,TGTGCCAGCAGCTCGGTCGTGGGGTCTGAAGCTTTCTTT,CASSSVVGSEAFF
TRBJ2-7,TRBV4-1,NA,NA,TGCGCCAGCAGCCAGTCATTGGCGGGGTTCTACGAGCAGTACTTC,CASSQSLAGFYEQYF
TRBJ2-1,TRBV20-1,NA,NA,TGCAGTGCTACCCACGGGCAGGGGTACAATGAGCAGTTCTTC,CSATHGQGYNEQFF
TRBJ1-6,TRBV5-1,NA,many,TGCGCCAGCAGCTTGGATGGGGGCGGTAATTCACCCCTCCACTTT,CASSLDGGGNSPLHF
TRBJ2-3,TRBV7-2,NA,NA,TGTGCCAGCAGCTCCAGTCCCGGGACGGCGCAGTATTTT,CASSSSPGTAQYF
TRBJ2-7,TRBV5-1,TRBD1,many,TGCGCCAGCAGCCCGACAGGGACAGGGGACGAGCAGTACTTC,CASSPTGTGDEQYF
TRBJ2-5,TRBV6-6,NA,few,TGTGCCAGCAGTTACTACAGGACCCAAGAGACCCAGTACTTC,CASSYYRTQETQYF
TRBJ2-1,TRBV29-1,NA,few,TGCAGCGTTGAATGGGCTAGCGAGTACAATGAGCAGTTCTTC,CSVEWASEYNEQFF
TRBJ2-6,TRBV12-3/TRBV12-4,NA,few,TGTGCCAGCAGTACCAGGGTCCCTGGGGCCAACGTCCTGACTTTC,CASSTRVPGANVLTF
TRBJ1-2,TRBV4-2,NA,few,TGTGCCAGCAGCCAAGATACCAGAACTCGCGGCTACACCTTC,CASSQDTRTRGYTF